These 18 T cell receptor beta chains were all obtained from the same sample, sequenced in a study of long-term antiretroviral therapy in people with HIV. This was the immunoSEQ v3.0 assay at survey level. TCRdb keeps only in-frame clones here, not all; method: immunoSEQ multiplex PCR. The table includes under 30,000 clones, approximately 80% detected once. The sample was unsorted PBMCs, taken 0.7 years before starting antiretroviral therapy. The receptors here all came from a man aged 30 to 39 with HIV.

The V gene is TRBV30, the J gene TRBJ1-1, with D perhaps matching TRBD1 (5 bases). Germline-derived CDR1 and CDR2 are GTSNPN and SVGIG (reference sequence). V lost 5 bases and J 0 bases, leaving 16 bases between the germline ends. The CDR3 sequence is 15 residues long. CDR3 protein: CAWGGGRGLNTEAFF. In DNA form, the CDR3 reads TGTGCCTGGGGGGGAGGGCGAGGGTTGAACACTGAAGCTTTCTTT.

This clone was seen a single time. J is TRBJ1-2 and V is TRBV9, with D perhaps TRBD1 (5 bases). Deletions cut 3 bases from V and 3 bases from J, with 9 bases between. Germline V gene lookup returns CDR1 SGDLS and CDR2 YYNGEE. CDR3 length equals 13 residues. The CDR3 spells CASSERDDYGYTF. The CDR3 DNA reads TGTGCCAGCAGCGAAAGGGACGACTATGGCTACACCTTC.

DNA of the CDR3: TGTGCCAGCAAAAATCAGGGAGGCAATCAGCCCCAGCATTTT. This codes for CASKNQGGNQPQHF. V gene TRBV2 combines with J gene TRBJ1-5; TRBD1 might be the D (5 bases). CDR3 size: 14 residues. Trimming removed 7 bases at V and 2 bases at J, with 12 bases between. Germline-derived CDR1 and CDR2 are SNHLY and FYNNEI.

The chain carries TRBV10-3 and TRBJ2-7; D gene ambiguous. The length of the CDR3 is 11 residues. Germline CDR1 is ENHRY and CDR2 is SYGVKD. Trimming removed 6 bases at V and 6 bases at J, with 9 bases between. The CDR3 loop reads CAIRVGGEQYF. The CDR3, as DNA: TGTGCCATCAGAGTGGGCGGCGAGCAGTACTTC.

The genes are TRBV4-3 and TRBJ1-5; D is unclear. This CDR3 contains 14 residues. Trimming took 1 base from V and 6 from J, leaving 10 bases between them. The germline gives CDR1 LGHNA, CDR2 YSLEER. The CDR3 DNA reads TGCGCCAGCAGCCAAGGAGGGCTTGGTCAGCCCCAGCATTTT. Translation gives CASSQGGLGQPQHF.

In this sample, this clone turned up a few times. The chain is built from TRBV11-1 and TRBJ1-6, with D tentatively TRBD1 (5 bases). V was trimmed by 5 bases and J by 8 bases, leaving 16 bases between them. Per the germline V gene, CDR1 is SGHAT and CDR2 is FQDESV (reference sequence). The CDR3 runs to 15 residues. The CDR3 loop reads CASSLLGGTDSPLHF. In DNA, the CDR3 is TGTGCCAGCAGCCTCCTCGGGGGGACGGATTCACCCCTCCACTTT.

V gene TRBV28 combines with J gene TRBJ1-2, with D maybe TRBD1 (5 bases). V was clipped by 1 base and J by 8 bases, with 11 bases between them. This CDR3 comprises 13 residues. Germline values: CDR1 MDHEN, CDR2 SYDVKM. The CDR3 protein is CASSLLGGTGYTF. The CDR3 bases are TGTGCCAGCAGTTTATTGGGGGGAACGGGCTACACCTTC.

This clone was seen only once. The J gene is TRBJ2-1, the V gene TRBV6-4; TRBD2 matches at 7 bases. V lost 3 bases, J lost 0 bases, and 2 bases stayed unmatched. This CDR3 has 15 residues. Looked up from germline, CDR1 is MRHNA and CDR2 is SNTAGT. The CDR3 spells CASSETGGSYNEQFF. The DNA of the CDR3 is TGTGCCAGCAGTGAGACGGGGGGCTCCTACAATGAGCAGTTCTTC.

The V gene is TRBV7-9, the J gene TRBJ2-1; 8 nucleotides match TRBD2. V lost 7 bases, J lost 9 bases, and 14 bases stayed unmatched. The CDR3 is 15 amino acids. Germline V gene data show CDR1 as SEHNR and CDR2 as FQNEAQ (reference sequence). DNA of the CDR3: TGTGCCAGCAACCCTGGGACTAGTGGTACTACTGAGCAGTTCTTC. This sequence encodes CASNPGTSGTTEQFF.

CDR3 loop: CASSWGLLMNTEAFF. The CDR3 DNA reads as TGTGCCAGCAGTTGGGGACTGTTAATGAACACTGAAGCTTTCTTT. This chain uses TRBV6-1 with TRBJ1-1; TRBD1 is a possible D gene (5 bases). Deletions cut 5 bases from V and 0 bases from J, with 13 bases between. CDR1 and CDR2 (germline): MNHNS, SASEGT. The CDR3 has 15 amino acids.

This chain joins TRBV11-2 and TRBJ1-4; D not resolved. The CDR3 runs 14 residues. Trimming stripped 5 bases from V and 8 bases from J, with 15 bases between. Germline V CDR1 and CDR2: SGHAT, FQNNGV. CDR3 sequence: CASSPYGQTEKLFF. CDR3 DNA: TGTGCCAGCAGCCCCTATGGGCAGACCGAAAAACTGTTTTTT. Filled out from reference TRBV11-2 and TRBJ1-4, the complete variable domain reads EAGVAQSPRYKIIEKRQSVAFWCNPISGHATLYWYQQILGQGPKLLIQFQNNGVVDDSQLPKDRFSAERLKGVDSTLKIQPAKLEDSAVYLCASSPYGQTEKLFFGSGTQLSVL.

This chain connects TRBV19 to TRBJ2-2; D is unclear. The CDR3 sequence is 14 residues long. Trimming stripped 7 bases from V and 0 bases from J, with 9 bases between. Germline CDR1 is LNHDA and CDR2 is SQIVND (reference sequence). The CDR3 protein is CASTRYANTGELFF. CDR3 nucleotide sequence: TGTGCCAGTACAAGGTACGCGAACACCGGGGAGCTGTTTTTT.

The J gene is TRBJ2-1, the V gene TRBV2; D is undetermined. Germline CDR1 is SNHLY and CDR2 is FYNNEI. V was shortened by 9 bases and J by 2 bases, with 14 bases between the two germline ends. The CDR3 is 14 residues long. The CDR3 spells CASSPRTAYNEQFF. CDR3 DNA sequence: TGTGCCAGTTCCCCTCGGACGGCCTACAATGAGCAGTTCTTC.

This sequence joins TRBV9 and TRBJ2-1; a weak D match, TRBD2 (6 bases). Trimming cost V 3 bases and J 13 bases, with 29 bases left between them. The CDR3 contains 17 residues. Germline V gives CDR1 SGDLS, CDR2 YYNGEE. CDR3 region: CASSAPGTFDPINKQFF. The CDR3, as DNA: TGTGCCAGCAGCGCCCCCGGGACTTTCGATCCGATCAACAAACAGTTCTTC. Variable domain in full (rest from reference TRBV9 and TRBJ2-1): DSGVTQTPKHLITATGQRVTLRCSPRSGDLSVYWYQQSLDQGLQFLIQYYNGEERAKGNILERFSAQQFPDLHSELNLSSLELGDSALYFCASSAPGTFDPINKQFFGPGTRLTVL.

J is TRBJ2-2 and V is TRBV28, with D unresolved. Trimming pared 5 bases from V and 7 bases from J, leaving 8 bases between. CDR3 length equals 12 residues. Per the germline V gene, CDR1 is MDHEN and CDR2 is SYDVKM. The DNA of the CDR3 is TGTGCCAGCAGTACCCCAGGCGGGGAGCTGTTTTTT. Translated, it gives CASSTPGGELFF.

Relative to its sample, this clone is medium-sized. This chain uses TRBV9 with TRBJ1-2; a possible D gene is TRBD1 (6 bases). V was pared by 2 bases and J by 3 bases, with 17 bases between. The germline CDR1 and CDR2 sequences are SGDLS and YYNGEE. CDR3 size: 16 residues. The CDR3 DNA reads TGTGCCAGCAGCGTCGCCACGGCAGGGGACGACTATGGCTACACCTTC. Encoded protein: CASSVATAGDDYGYTF.

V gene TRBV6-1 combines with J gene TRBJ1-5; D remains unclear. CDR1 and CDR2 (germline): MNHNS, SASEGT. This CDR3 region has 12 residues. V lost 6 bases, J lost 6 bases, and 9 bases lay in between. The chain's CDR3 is CASRGEFQPQHF. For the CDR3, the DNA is TGTGCCAGCAGGGGAGAATTTCAGCCCCAGCATTTT.

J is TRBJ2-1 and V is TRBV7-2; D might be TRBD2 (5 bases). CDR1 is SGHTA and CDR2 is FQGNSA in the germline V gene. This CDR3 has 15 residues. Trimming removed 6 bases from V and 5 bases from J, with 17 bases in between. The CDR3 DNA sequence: TGTGCCAGCAGGAGACCCGGAGGAACGGACAATGAGCAGTTCTTC. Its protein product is CASRRPGGTDNEQFF. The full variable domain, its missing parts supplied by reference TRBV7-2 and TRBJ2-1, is GAGVSQSPSNKVTEKGKDVELRCDPISGHTALYWYRQSLGQGLEFLIYFQGNSAPDKSGLPSDRFSAERTGGSVSTLTIQRTQQEDSAVYLCASRRPGGTDNEQFFGPGTRLTVL.